The source of this TCR beta chain is a study of quantifying T cell responses using KT2 cells. Study details: TCR alpha and beta constant-region primers primed reverse transcription of RNA. The second PCR was a qPCR stopped at a predetermined fluorescence threshold. Study results and limitations: Input KT2 cell number predicted KT2 alpha and beta sequence counts linearly over several orders of magnitude.

Details on this clonotype: What it recognizes is unknown.

V gave up 4 bases and J gave up 2 bases; unmatched junction bases: 6. The germline V gene encodes CDR1 KGHSH and CDR2 LQKENI. There are 15 residues in the CDR3. A single-stranded UMI oligo with SP2 sequence was ligated to cDNA 3' ends. An equimolar mix of RC1.1 and RC1.2 primed the beta chain across TRBC1 and TRBC2. In TCRdb, the UMI-ligation and nested PCR reads were re-called with MiXCR into one record per CDR3 protein. The table includes tens of thousands of distinct CDR3 sequences, roughly 12% detected once. Unfractionated PBMC were spiked with known numbers of KT2 clone cells. KT2 cells were mixed with fixed PBMC numbers at varying ratios.

The TCR sequence derives from a human donor. The rearrangement joins TRBV18 to TRBJ2-7; 9 bases match TRBD1. Material for sequencing was PBMCs spiked with cells of the T cell clone KT2. CDR3 sequence: CASSLGTGTPYEQYF. CDR3 coding DNA: TGTGCCAGCTCACTGGGGACAGGGACTCCCTACGAGCAGTACTTC.